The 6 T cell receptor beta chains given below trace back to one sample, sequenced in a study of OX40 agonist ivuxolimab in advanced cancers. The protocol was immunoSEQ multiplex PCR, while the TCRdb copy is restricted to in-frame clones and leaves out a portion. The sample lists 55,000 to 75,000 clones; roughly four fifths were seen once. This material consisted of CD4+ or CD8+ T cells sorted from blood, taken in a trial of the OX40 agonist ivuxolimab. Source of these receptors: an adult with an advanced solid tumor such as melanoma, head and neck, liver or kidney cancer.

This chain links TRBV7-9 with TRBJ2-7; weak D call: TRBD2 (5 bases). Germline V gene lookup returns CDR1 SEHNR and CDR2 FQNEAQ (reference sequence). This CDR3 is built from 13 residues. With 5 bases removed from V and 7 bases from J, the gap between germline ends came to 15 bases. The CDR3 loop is CASSRSGEEEQYF. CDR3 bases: TGTGCCAGCAGCCGGAGCGGAGAAGAGGAGCAGTACTTC.

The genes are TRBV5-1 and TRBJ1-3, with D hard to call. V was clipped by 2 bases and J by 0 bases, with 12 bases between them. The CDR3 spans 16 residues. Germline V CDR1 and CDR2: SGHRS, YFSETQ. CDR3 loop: CASSLKGRDSGNTIYF. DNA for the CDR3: TGCGCCAGCAGCTTAAAGGGCAGAGACTCTGGAAACACCATATATTTT. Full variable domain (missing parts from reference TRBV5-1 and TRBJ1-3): KAGVTQTPRYLIKTRGQQVTLSCSPISGHRSVSWYQQTPGQGLQFLFEYFSETQRNKGNFPGRFSGRQFSNSRSEMNVSTLELGDSALYLCASSLKGRDSGNTIYFGEGSWLTVV.

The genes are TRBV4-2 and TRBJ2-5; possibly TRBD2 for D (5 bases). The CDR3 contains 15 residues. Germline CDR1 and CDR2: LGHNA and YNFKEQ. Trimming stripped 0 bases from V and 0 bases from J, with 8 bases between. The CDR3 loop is CASSQDRGNQETQYF. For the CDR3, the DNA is TGTGCCAGCAGCCAAGATAGAGGGAACCAAGAGACCCAGTACTTC.

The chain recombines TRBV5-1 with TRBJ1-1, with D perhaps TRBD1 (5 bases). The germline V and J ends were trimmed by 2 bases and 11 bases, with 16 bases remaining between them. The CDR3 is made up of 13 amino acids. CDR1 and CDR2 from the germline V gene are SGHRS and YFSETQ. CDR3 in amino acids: CASSFRETDRAFF. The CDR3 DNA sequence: TGCGCCAGCAGCTTCCGTGAGACAGATCGGGCTTTCTTT.

This CDR3 reads CASSVTGGSETQYF. In DNA form, the CDR3 reads TGTGCCAGCAGCGTCACGGGGGGCTCGGAGACCCAGTACTTC. This chain uses TRBV7-9 with TRBJ2-5; possible D gene TRBD2, 7 bases. With 5 bases removed from V and 5 bases from J, the gap between germline ends came to 15 bases. Germline CDR1 and CDR2: SEHNR and FQNEAQ (reference sequence). The CDR3 covers 14 residues.

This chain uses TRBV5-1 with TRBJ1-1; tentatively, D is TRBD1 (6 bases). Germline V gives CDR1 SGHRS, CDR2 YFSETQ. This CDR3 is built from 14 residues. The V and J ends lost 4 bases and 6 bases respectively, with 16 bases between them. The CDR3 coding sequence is TGCGCCAGCAGCACAGGCGGGACATCGGCTGAAGCTTTCTTT. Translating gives CASSTGGTSAEAFF.